Here is one T cell receptor beta chain with its context. The sample comes from a study of cytomegalovirus exposure and HLA in healthy donors. This PCR relied on a set of 60 Vbeta primers and 13 Jbeta primers. Here immunoSEQ multiplex PCR was the method, and the copy in TCRdb shows in-frame clones only, minus some. This sample has some 190,000 clones, with roughly 73% found just once. In germline, CDR1 is MNHEY, CDR2 SMNVEV (reference sequence). The CDR3 contains 17 residues. The V gene end was trimmed by 0 bases and the J gene end by 7 bases; junction bases not matched to a gene: 8. The rearrangement uses TRBV27 and TRBJ2-7, with 14 nucleotides matching TRBD2. Sample: PBMCs. This TCR was sampled from a woman between 25 and 40 years old in good health and CMV-seropositive. The CDR3 region has the DNA TGTGCCAGCAGTTTATCGGGACTAGCGGGAGTCACGGGAGAGCAGTACTTC. It is translated as CASSLSGLAGVTGEQYF.